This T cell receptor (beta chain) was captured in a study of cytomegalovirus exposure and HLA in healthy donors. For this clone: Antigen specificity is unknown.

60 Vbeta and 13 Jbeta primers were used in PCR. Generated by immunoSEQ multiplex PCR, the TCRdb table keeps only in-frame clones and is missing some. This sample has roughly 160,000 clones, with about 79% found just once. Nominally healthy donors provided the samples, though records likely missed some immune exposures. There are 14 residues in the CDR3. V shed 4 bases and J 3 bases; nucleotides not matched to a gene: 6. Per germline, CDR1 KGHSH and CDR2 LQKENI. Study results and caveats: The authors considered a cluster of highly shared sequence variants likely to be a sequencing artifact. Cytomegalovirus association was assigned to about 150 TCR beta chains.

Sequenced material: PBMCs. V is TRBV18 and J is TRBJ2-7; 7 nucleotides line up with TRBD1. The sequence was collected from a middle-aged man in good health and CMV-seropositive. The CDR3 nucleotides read TGTGCCAGCTCACTCCGGGACAGCGGCTACGAGCAGTACTTC. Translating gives CASSLRDSGYEQYF.